This entry concerns a single T cell receptor beta chain. Its matching antigen is unknown. The entry originates in a study of T cell responses to AZD1222 COVID-19 vaccine. General study results and limits: Increases in Spike-specific TCR breadth and depth were seen after two AZD1222 doses.

CDR3 size: 13 residues. Trimming shortened V by 8 bases and J by 1 base, and 12 bases separated the two germline ends. Libraries were prepared by immunoSEQ multiplex PCR; TCRdb keeps only in-frame clonotypes and omits some of them. Of more than 70,000 clones listed, about nine tenths are singletons. The sequencing here drew on peripheral blood, taken on day 0 of AZD1222 vaccination. The chain employs TRBV12-3 or TRBV12-4 and TRBJ2-7; a weak D match, TRBD1 (6 bases). The sequence was obtained from an adult in good health. In nucleotides, the CDR3 is TGTGCCAGCGGAATACAGGGATCCTACGAGCAGTACTTC. Translated: CASGIQGSYEQYF.